Listed below are T cell receptor beta chains from one sample, sequenced in a study of T cell repertoires in cytomegalovirus infection. Each CDR3 protein is one row after TCRdb ran MiXCR on the reads. The repertoire has a few hundred thousand distinct CDR3 sequences, 15% to 20% of them found once; the top ten carry 12%. The sequenced sample was PBMCs. These receptors all come from a human donor in good health (CMV status not recorded). Some clones in this sample may be carry-over from other donors' samples. Each CDR3 is given with its conserved first and last residue. The D gene is left open where the match is weak. Expanded clones are given a class, and other clones once, few, many or no size at all.

v_call	clone_size	j_call	cdr3_length	d_call	cdr3_nt	cdr3_aa
TRBV5-4	few	TRBJ2-1	17	NA	TGTGCCAGCAGCTTGGCCGGGGCAGGGGTGGGTTACAATGAGCAGTTCTTC	CASSLAGAGVGYNEQFF
TRBV10-3	NA	TRBJ2-6	15	NA	TGTGCCATCAGCGGGCAGCTCTCTGGGGCCAACGTCCTGAATTTC	CAISGQLSGANVLNF
TRBV6-1	many	TRBJ2-7	16	TRBD2	TGTGCCAGCAGACGGGGACTAGCGGGGCTCCCCTACGAGCAGTACTTC	CASRRGLAGLPYEQYF
TRBV28	many	TRBJ1-2	15	TRBD1	TGTGCCAGCAGTTCTGGACAGGGGGCGTTCGATGGCTACACCTTC	CASSSGQGAFDGYTF
TRBV10-3	many	TRBJ2-1	13	NA	TGTGCCATCAAGGGGTATCGGGAGAGTGAGCAGTTCTTC	CAIKGYRESEQFF
TRBV15	many	TRBJ1-4	15	TRBD1	TGTGCCACCAGCAGAGAGAGACAGGGGTATGAAAAACTGTTTTTT	CATSRERQGYEKLFF
TRBV20-1	few	TRBJ2-3	16	NA	TGCAGTGCTAGTATTCGGGTGGGGGGTAGGGACGATACGCAGTATTTT	CSASIRVGGRDDTQYF
TRBV28	NA	TRBJ2-7	14	NA	TGTGCCAGCACCCAGGACGGTAGCTCCTACGAGCAGTACTTC	CASTQDGSSYEQYF
TRBV12-3/TRBV12-4	few	TRBJ2-7	15	NA	TGTGCCAGCAGTTTACCCGGCAGCGGTCCCTACGAGCAGTACTTC	CASSLPGSGPYEQYF
TRBV29-1	many	TRBJ1-1	13	NA	TGCAGCGCGACCCTGACAGGGAACACTGAAGCTTTCTTT	CSATLTGNTEAFF
TRBV5-1	few	TRBJ1-1	14	NA	TGCGCCAGCAGCTTGCAGGATGGGAACACTGAAGCTTTCTTT	CASSLQDGNTEAFF
TRBV6-2/TRBV6-3	NA	TRBJ2-2	17	TRBD1	TGTGCCAGCAGTTACCGGCCGGGACAGGGGGTCTCCGGGGAGCTGTTTTTT	CASSYRPGQGVSGELFF
TRBV6-5	few	TRBJ1-1	15	NA	TGTGCCAGCAGTTACTTCGGCGGAGTGGGCACTGAAGCTTTCTTT	CASSYFGGVGTEAFF
TRBV10-3	NA	TRBJ2-5	15	NA	TGTGCCATCAGTGAGTCGTGGGGGAACCAAGAGACCCAGTACTTC	CAISESWGNQETQYF
TRBV28	NA	TRBJ1-3	16	NA	TGTGCCAGCAGTTTACGGGTTCGCAGCTCTGGAAACACCATATATTTT	CASSLRVRSSGNTIYF
TRBV7-2	medium-sized	TRBJ1-6	15	TRBD1	TGTGCCAGCAGCTGGGACAGGGGTAATAATTCACCCCTCCACTTT	CASSWDRGNNSPLHF